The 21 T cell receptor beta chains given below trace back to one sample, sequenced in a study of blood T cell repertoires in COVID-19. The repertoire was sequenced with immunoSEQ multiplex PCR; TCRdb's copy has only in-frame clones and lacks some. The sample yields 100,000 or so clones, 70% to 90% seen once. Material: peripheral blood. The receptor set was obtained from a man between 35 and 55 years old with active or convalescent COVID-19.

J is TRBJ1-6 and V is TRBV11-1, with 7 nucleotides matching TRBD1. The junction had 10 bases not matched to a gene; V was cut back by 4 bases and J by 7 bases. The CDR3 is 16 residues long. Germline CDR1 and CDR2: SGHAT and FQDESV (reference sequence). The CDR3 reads CASSSTTTGNNSPLHF. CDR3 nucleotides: TGTGCCAGCAGCTCTACTACGACAGGGAACAATTCACCCCTCCACTTT. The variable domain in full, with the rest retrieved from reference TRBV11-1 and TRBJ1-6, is EAEVAQSPRYKITEKSQAVAFWCDPISGHATLYWYRQILGQGPELLVQFQDESVVDDSQLPKDRFSAERLKGVDSTLKIQPAELGDSAMYLCASSSTTTGNNSPLHFGNGTRLTVT.

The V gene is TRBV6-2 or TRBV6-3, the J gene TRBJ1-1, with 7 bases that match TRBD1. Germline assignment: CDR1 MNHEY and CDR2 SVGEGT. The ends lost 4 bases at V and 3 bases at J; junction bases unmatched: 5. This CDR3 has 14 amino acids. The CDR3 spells CASSFSDRDTEAFF. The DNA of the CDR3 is TGTGCCAGCAGTTTCTCTGACAGGGACACTGAAGCTTTCTTT.

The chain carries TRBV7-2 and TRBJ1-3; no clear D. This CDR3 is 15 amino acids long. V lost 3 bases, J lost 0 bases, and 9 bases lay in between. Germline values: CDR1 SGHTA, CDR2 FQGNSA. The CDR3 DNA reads TGTGCCAGCAGCTTGGATAGCGCCTCTGGAAACACCATATATTTT. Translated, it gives CASSLDSASGNTIYF.

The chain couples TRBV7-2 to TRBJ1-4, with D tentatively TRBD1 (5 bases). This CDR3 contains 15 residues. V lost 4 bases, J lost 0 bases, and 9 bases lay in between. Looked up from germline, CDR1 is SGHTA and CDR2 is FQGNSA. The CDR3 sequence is CASSSRQSTNEKLFF. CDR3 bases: TGTGCCAGCAGCTCAAGACAGTCAACTAATGAAAAACTGTTTTTT.

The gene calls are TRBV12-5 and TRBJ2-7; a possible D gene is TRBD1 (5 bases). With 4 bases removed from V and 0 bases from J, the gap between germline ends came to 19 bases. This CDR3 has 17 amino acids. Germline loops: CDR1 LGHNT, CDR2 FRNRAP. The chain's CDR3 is CASGSYPGQVFSYEQYF. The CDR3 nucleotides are TGTGCTAGTGGTTCGTATCCCGGACAAGTGTTCTCCTACGAGCAGTACTTC.

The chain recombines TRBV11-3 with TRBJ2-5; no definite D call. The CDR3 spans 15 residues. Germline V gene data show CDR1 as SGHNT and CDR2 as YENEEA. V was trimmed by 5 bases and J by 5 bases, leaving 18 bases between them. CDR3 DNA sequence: TGTGCCAGCAGCCCCAACCAACACATCTCGGAGACCCAGTACTTC. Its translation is CASSPNQHISETQYF. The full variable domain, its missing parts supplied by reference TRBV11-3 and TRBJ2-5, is EAGVVQSPRYKIIEKKQPVAFWCNPISGHNTLYWYLQNLGQGPELLIRYENEEAVDDSQLPKDRFSAERLKGVDSTLKIQPAELGDSAVYLCASSPNQHISETQYFGPGTRLLVL.

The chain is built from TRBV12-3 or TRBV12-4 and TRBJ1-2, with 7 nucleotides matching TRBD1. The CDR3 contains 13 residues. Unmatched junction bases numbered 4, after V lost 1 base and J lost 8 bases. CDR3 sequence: CASSLGQGKGYTF. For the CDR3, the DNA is TGTGCCAGCAGTTTAGGACAGGGTAAGGGCTACACCTTC.

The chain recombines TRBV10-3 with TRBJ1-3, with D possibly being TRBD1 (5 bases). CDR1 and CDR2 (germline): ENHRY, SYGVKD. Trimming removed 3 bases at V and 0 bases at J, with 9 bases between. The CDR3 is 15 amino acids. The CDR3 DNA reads TGTGCCATCAGTGAAGGGCAGGGCTCTGGAAACACCATATATTTT. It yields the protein CAISEGQGSGNTIYF.

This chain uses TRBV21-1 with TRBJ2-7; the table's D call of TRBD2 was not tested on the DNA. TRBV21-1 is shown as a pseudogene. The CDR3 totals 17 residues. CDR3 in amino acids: CASSTQGLAGGRWEQYF. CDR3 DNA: TGTGCCAGCAGCACCCAAGGACTAGCGGGGGGTCGGTGGGAGCAGTACTTC.

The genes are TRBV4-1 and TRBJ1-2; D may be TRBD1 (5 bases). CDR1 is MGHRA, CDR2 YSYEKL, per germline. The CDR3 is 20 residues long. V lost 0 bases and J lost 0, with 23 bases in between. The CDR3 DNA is TGCGCCAGCAGCCAAGATCTTCAGGGAACGAAGGGCCTAGCTAACTATGGCTACACCTTC. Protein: CASSQDLQGTKGLANYGYTF.

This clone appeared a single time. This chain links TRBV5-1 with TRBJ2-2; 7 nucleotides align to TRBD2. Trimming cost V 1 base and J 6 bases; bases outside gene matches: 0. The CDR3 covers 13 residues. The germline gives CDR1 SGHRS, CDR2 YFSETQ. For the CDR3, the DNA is TGCGCCAGCAGCTTGCGGGAGGCCGGGGAGCTGTTTTTT. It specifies CASSLREAGELFF.

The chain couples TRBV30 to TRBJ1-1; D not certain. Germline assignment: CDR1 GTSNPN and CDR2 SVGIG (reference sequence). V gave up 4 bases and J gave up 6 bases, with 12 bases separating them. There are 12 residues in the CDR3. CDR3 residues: CAWMIGGPEAFF. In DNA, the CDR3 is TGTGCCTGGATGATAGGTGGGCCTGAAGCTTTCTTT.

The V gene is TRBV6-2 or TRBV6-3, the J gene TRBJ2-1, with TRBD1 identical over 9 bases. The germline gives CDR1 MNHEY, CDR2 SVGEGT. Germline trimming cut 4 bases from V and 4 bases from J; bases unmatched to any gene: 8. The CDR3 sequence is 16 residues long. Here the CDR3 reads CASSWIPGQGYNEQFF. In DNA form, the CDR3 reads TGTGCCAGCAGTTGGATACCGGGACAGGGATACAATGAGCAGTTCTTC.

The CDR3 sequence is CASSTTSGAETQYF. The CDR3 nucleotides are TGCGCCAGCAGCACGACTAGCGGGGCAGAGACCCAGTACTTC. V gene TRBV5-1 combines with J gene TRBJ2-5; 11 nucleotides align to TRBD2. Germline trimming cut 4 bases from V and 4 bases from J; bases unmatched to any gene: 3. Germline loops: CDR1 SGHRS, CDR2 YFSETQ. The length of the CDR3 is 14 residues.

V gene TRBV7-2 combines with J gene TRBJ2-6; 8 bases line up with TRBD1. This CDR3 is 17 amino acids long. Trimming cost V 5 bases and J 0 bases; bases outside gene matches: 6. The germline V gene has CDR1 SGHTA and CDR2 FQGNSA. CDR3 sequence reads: CASSPGQGYSGANVLTF. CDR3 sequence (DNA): TGTGCCAGCAGCCCCGGACAGGGTTACTCTGGGGCCAACGTCCTGACTTTC.

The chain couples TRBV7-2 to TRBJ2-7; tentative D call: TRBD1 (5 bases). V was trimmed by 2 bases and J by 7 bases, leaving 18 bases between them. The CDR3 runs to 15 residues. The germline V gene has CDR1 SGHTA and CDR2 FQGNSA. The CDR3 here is CASSLQGPGWWEQYF. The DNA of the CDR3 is TGTGCCAGCAGCTTACAGGGTCCGGGTTGGTGGGAGCAGTACTTC.

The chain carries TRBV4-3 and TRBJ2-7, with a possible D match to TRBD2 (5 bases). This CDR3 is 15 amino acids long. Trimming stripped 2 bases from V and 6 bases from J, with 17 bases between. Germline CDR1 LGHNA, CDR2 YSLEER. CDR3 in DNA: TGCGCCAGCAGCCAATCGGTCCAGCTCCGGGGCGAGCAGTACTTC. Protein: CASSQSVQLRGEQYF.

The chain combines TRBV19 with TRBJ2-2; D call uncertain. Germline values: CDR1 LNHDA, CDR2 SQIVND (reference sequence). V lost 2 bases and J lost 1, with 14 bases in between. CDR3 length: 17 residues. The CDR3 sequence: CASSIWPELMNTGELFF. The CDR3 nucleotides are TGTGCCAGTAGTATATGGCCGGAGCTGATGAACACCGGGGAGCTGTTTTTT. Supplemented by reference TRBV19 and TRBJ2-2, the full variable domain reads DGGITQSPKYLFRKEGQNVTLSCEQNLNHDAMYWYRQDPGQGLRLIYYSQIVNDFQKGDIAEGYSVSREKKESFPLTVTSAQKNPTAFYLCASSIWPELMNTGELFFGEGSRLTVL.

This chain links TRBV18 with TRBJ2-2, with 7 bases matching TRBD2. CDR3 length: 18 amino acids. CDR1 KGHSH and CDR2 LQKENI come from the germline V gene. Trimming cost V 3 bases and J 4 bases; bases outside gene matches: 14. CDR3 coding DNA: TGTGCCAGCTCACCGGCAACTAGGGGAGCGGGAACCACCGGGGAGCTGTTTTTT. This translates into CASSPATRGAGTTGELFF.

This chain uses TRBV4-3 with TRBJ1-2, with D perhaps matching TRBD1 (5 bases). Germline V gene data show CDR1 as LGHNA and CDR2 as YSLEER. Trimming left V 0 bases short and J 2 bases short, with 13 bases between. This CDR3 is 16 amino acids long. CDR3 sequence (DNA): TGCGCCAGCAGCCAAGATCAGGGCAGTCCCAACTATGGCTACACCTTC. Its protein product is CASSQDQGSPNYGYTF.

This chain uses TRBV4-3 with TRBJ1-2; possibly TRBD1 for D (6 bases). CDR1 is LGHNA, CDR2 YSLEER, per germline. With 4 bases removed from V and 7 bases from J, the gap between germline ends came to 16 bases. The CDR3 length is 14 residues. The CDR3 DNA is TGCGCCAGCAGCCGCTTCACAGGGTATGGTGGCTACACCTTC. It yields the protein CASSRFTGYGGYTF.